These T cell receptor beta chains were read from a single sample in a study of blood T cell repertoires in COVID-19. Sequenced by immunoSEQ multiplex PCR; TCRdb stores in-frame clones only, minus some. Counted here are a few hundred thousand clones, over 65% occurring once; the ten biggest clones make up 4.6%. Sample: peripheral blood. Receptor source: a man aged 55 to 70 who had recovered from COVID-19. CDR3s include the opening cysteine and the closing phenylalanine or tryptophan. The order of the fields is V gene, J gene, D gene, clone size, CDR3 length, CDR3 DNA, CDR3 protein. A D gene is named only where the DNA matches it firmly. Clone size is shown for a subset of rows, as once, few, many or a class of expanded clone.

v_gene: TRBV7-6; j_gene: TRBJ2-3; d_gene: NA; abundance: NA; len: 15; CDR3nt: TGTGCCAGCAGCTCTCGGACTACTAGCACAGATACGCAGTATTTT; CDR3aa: CASSSRTTSTDTQYF
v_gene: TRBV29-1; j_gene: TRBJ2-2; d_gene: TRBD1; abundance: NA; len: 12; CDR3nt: TGCAGCGTCGACAGGGCTTCCGGGGAGCTGTTTTTT; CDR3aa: CSVDRASGELFF
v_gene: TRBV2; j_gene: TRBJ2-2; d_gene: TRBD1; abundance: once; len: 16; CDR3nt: TGTGCCAGCAGTGCCGGGACAGGCTTTCTTACCGGGGAGCTGTTTTTT; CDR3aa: CASSAGTGFLTGELFF
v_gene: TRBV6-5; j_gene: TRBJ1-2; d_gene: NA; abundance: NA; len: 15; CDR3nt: TGTGCCAGCAGAATGAGGGGGTCTGCTAACTATGGCTACACCTTC; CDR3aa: CASRMRGSANYGYTF
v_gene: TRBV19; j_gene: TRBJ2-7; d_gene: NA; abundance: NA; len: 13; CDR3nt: TGTGCCAGTAGTATTCCGCAGGGCTACGAGCAGTACTTC; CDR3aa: CASSIPQGYEQYF
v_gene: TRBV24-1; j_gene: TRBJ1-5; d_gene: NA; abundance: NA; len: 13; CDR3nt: TGTGCCACCAGTGATTTGAGGGGTCAGCCCCAGCATTTT; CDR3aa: CATSDLRGQPQHF
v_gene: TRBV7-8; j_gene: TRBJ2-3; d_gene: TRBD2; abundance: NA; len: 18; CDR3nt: TGTGCCAGCAGCTTAGGGACTAGCGGGAGGACCACCCCAGATACGCAGTATTTT; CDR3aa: CASSLGTSGRTTPDTQYF
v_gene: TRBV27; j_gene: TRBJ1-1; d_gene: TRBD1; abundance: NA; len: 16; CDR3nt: TGTGCCAGCAGTTTAGGGACCCACAGGGGTAACACTGAAGCTTTCTTT; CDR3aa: CASSLGTHRGNTEAFF
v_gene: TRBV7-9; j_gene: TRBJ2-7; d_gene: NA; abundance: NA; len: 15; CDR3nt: TGTGCCAGCAGCCGGACGGGGACAAAAGGCTACGAGCAGTACTTC; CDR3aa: CASSRTGTKGYEQYF
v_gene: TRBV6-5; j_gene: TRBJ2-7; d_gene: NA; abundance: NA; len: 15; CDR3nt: TGTGCCAGCAAGGCCAGGGCGGCTCTACTGGACGAGCAGTACTTC; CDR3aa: CASKARAALLDEQYF
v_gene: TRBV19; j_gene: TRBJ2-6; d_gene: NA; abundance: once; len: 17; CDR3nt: TGTGCCAGTAGGAACCCTATGACGGGCTCTGGGGCCAACGTCCTGACTTTC; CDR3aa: CASRNPMTGSGANVLTF
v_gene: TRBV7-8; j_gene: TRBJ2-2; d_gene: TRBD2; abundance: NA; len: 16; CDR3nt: TGTGCCAGCAGCTTAGAGCGGGGGGGCAATACCGGGGAGCTGTTTTTT; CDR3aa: CASSLERGGNTGELFF
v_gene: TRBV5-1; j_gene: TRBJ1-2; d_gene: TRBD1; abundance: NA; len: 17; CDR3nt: TGCGCCAGCAGCTTGATGGGACAGGCTACAACTAACTATGGCTACACCTTC; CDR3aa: CASSLMGQATTNYGYTF
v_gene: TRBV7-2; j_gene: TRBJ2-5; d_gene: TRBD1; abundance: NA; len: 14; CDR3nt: TGTGCCAGCAGACCCGGACAGGTTGGAGTGACCCAGTACTTC; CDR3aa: CASRPGQVGVTQYF
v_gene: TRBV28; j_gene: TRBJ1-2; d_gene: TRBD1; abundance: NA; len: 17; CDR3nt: TGTGCCAGCCTTACTCCGGGACAGGGCGTTAGCGGCTATGGCTACACCTTC; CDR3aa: CASLTPGQGVSGYGYTF
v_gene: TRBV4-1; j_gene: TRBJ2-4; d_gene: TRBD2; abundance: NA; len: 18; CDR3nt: TGCGCCAGCAGCCAGGGACTAGCGGGGGGTCGAGCCAAAAACATTCAGTACTTC; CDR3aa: CASSQGLAGGRAKNIQYF
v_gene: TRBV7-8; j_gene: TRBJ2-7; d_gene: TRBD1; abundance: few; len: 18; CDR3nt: TGTGCCAGCAGCTTAATTGGATCCGGGACAGGAAGCTCCTACGAGCAGTACTTC; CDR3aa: CASSLIGSGTGSSYEQYF
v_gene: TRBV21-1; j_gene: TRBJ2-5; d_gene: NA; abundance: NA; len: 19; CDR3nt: TGTGCCAGCATGGCGGGGGGTCCCGAAGTTCCCCTTTACCAAGAGACCCAGTACTTC; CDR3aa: CASMAGGPEVPLYQETQYF
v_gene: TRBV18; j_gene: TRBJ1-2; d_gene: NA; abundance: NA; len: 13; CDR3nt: TGTGCCAGCTCACCAACGACAGTCTATGGCTACACCTTC; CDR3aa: CASSPTTVYGYTF
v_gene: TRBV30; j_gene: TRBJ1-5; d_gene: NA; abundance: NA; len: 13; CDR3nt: TGTGCCTGGACTGGGGGGAGCAATCAGCCCCAGCATTTT; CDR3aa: CAWTGGSNQPQHF
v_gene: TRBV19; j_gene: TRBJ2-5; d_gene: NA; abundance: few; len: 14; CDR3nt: TGTGCCAGTACCCCCACTAGGATCCAAGAGACCCAGTACTTC; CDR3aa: CASTPTRIQETQYF